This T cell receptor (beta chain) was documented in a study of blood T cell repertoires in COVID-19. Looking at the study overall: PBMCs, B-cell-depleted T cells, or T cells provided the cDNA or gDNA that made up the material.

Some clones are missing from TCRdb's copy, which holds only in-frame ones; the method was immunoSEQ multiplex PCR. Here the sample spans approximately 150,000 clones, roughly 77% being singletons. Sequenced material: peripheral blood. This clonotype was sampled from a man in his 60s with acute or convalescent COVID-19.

The CDR3 protein is CASSTRGRGEQYF. Written as DNA, the CDR3 is TGTGCCAGCAGTACGAGAGGGCGGGGCGAGCAGTACTTC. The J gene is TRBJ2-7, the V gene TRBV6-5; possible D gene TRBD2, 6 bases. V was pared by 5 bases and J by 6 bases, with 14 bases between. This CDR3 contains 13 residues. Germline values: CDR1 MNHEY, CDR2 SVGAGI.